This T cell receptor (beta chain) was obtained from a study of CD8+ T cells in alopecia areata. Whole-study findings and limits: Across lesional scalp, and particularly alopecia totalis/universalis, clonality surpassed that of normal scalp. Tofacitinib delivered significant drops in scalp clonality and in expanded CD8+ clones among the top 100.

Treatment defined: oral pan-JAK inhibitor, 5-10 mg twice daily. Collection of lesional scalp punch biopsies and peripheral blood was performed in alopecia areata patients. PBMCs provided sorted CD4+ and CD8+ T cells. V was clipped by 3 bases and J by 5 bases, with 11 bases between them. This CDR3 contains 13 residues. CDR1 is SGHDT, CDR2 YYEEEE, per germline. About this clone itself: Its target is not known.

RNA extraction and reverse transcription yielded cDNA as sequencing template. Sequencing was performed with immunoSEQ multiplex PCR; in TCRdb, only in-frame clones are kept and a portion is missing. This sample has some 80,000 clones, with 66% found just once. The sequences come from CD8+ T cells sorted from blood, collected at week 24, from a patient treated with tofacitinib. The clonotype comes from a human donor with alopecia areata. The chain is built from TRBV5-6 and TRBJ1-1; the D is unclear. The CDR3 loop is CASSSTEETEAFF. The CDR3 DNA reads TGTGCCAGCAGCTCGACCGAAGAGACTGAAGCTTTCTTT.